The T cell receptor beta chain described here comes from a study of T cell repertoires and HLA-DP antigens. Germline values: CDR1 MNHNY, CDR2 SVGAGI (reference sequence). Losses at the gene ends were 2 bases for V and 6 bases for J; bases not matched to a gene: 7. The CDR3 covers 15 residues. This clone was detected only once. What it binds is unknown. Data came from immunoSEQ multiplex PCR; TCRdb stores just in-frame clones and leaves some out. This table has around 110,000 clones, 80% to 95% appearing once. This rearrangement joins TRBV6-6 to TRBJ2-3; the match to TRBD1 covers 8 bases. This TCR derives from a young woman in good health and CMV-seronegative. The specimen was CD4+ T cells from PBMCs. CDR3 bases: TGTGCCAGCAGTTACCCGGACAGGGCACCTGATACGCAGTATTTT. Translation: CASSYPDRAPDTQYF.